This record covers a single T cell receptor (beta chain). It lacks a known antigen. No much larger clonotype is one base removed from it; base qualities were not supplied. This record belongs to a study of T-cell reconstitution after alpha-beta-depleted transplantation in children (dated by TCRdb to the mid-2010s). Broadly, across the study: Using TCR repertoire profiling, the study followed T-cell immune reconstitution in a quantitative way in children after TCRalphabeta/CD19-depleted allogeneic hematopoietic cell transplantation.

Libraries were constructed by PCR. Reads for this sample came from an Illumina HiSeq 2500. TCR libraries were prepared with molecular barcoding, using unique molecular identifiers to normalize TCRbeta repertoire quantification. TCRdb itself trimmed the public reads at Q25 with fastp, ran MiXCR and retained productive beta chains. Under each unique CDR3 protein, matching rows form one entry showing the most common genes and DNA. For this sample there are hundreds of thousands of distinct CDR3 sequences; under 15% appear just once. The top ten clones comprise approximately 5.4% of the sample. CDR1 and CDR2 were assigned from the germline V gene as SGHTA and FQGTGA. From cysteine to phenylalanine, the CDR3 is 18 amino acids long. The sequence is cut down to CDR3 DNA, 54 bases in frame from base 1. Germline trimming amounts to 4 bases on V and 2 bases on J, with 13 as the count of junction bases outside the gene matches.

This sequence uses TRBV7-3 and TRBJ2-5; TRBD2 aligns with 10 central bases. The sequence was obtained from a human donor who donated a stem cell graft to a child with combined immunodeficiency. The source was PBMCs from the stem cell graft donor, collected from the stem cell graft. The bases read TGTGCCAGCAGCTCACAGGGTCTAGCGGGGGTCCAACAAGAGACCCAGTACTTC. Its translation is CASSSQGLAGVQQETQYF. Outside the CDR3, residues come from the reference TRBV7-3 and TRBJ2-5 proteins, so the full variable domain is: GAGVSQTPSNKVTEKGKYVELRCDPISGHTALYWYRQSLGQGPEFLIYFQGTGAADDSGLPNDRFFAVRPEGSVSTLKIQRTERGDSAVYLCASSSQGLAGVQQETQYFGPGTRLLVL.